This T cell receptor (beta chain) was identified during a study of response to subunit inactivated influenza vaccine. This clonotype has just a few counts. The antigen is undetermined. Study results and limitations: The authors suggested that every seasonal influenza vaccination recruits few new T cells.

Via MiXCR, TCRdb re-called the RT-PCR reads, giving one row per CDR3 protein. This sample has 250,000 to 350,000 distinct CDR3 sequences, with about 20% found just once. CDR1 DFQATT and CDR2 SNEGSKA come from the germline V gene (reference sequence). J was trimmed by 7 bases and V by 6 bases; bases with no gene match: 7. The CDR3 covers 14 residues. This clonotype was obtained from a man aged 50 to 69 who received an inactivated influenza vaccine. The specimen comprised PBMCs from blood, sampled about 20 months after vaccination. The J gene is TRBJ1-4, the V gene TRBV20-1, with 11 bases aligning to TRBD1. The CDR3 spells CSAASGTGGEKLFF. DNA for the CDR3: TGCAGTGCCGCCTCCGGGACAGGGGGTGAAAAACTGTTTTTT.